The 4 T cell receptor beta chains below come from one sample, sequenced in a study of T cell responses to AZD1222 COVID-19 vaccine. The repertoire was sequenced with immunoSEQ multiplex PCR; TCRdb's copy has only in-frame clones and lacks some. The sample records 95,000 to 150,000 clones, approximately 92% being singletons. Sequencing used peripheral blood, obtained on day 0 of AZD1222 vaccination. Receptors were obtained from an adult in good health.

Here the CDR3 reads CASSPRQGAYGYTF. The CDR3 DNA reads as TGTGCCAGCAGTCCTAGACAGGGGGCTTATGGCTACACCTTC. This chain uses TRBV27 with TRBJ1-2, with 10 nucleotides matching TRBD1. Germline V gene lookup returns CDR1 MNHEY and CDR2 SMNVEV (reference sequence). This CDR3 contains 14 residues. Germline trimming cut 5 bases from V and 5 bases from J; bases unmatched to any gene: 5.

CDR3 loop: CASKGQRYEQYF. The CDR3 DNA follows: TGTGCCAGCAAGGGACAGCGGTACGAGCAGTACTTC. The rearrangement joins TRBV14 to TRBJ2-7; 7 bases map to TRBD1. J was trimmed by 4 bases and V by 7 bases; bases with no gene match: 4. The CDR3 consists of 12 residues. CDR1 and CDR2 from the germline V gene are SGHDN and FVKESK.

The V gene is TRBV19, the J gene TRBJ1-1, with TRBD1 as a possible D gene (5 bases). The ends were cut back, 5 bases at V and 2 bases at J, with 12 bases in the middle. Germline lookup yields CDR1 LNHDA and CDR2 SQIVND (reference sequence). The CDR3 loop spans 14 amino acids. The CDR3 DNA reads TGTGCCAGTAGTTTCCCGGGACCAAACACTGAAGCTTTCTTT. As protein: CASSFPGPNTEAFF.

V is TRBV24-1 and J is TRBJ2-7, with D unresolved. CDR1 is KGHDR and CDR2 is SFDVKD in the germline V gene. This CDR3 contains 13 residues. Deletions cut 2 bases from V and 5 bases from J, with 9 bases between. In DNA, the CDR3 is TGTGCCACCAGTGATTCATTGCACCACGAGCAGTACTTC. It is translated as CATSDSLHHEQYF.